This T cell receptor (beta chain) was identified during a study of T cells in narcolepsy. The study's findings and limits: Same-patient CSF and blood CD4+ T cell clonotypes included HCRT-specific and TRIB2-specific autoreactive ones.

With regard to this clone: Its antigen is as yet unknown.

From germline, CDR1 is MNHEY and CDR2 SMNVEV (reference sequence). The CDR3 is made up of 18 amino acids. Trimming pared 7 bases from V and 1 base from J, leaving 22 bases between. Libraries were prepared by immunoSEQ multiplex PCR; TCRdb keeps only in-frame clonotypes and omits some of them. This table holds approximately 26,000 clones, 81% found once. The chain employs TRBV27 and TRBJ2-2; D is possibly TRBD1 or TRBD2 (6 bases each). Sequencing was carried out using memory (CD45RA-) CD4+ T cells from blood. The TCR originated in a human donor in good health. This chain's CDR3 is CASKRGRGGFGNTGELFF. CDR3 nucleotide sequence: TGTGCCAGCAAGCGAGGCAGGGGAGGTTTCGGGAACACCGGGGAGCTGTTTTTT.